This T cell receptor (beta chain) was documented in a study of T cell responses to AZD1222 COVID-19 vaccine. Study-level points and caveats: The reported proportion of spike-specific TCRs targeting unmutated variant regions was nearly half.

Clones were sequenced by immunoSEQ multiplex PCR, and TCRdb holds only the in-frame ones, with some missing. The data show around 76,000 clones, roughly 84% seen once. The CDR3 extends over 14 amino acids. From germline, CDR1 is LNHDA and CDR2 SQIVND (reference sequence). V lost 2 bases, J lost 2 bases, and 9 bases lay in between. On this clone: Its antigen is currently unknown.

The sequence came from an adult in good health. The sample was peripheral blood, taken on day 0 of AZD1222 vaccination. V usage is TRBV19 and J usage is TRBJ2-5, with a weak D call TRBD1 (5 bases). CDR3 DNA: TGTGCCAGTAGTATACAGGGTTCTCAAGAGACCCAGTACTTC. Amino acid sequence: CASSIQGSQETQYF.